A single sample gave rise to the 13 T cell receptor beta chains below, sequenced in a study of T cells in localized non-small cell lung cancer. TCRdb keeps only in-frame clones here, not all; method: immunoSEQ multiplex PCR. The sample gives 40,000 to 55,000 clones, 81% of which show up once; roughly 18% is in the top ten. Specimen: peripheral blood mononuclear cells, collected before any cancer treatment. Receptors originate from a man aged 40 to 70 with stage III lung adenocarcinoma.

The chain recombines TRBV2 with TRBJ1-4; TRBD1 is a possible D gene (5 bases). This CDR3 region has 15 residues. Germline V gene sequence: CDR1 SNHLY, CDR2 FYNNEI. Trimming pared 0 bases from V and 8 bases from J, leaving 13 bases between. CDR3 bases: TGTGCCAGCAGTGAAGCGGGGGGGTTCGGCGAAAAACTGTTTTTT. Its protein is CASSEAGGFGEKLFF.

The rearrangement uses TRBV9 and TRBJ2-7; TRBD1 agrees at 8 bases. The CDR3 loop spans 14 amino acids. Trimming removed 4 bases from V and 7 bases from J; junction bases left unmatched: 10. Germline V gene lookup returns CDR1 SGDLS and CDR2 YYNGEE. CDR3 region: CASSTGQGFREQYF. The CDR3 bases are TGTGCCAGCAGCACCGGACAGGGTTTTCGAGAGCAGTACTTC.

This clone was counted a single time. V is TRBV5-1 and J is TRBJ2-3, with a tentative D call TRBD2 (6 bases). The CDR3 is 16 residues long. Trimming left V 2 bases short and J 1 base short, with 14 bases between. Germline CDR1 SGHRS, CDR2 YFSETQ. The DNA of the CDR3 is TGCGCCAGCAGCTTTGGGACTTCGAGCCGCACAGATACGCAGTATTTT. This encodes CASSFGTSSRTDTQYF.

This chain joins TRBV27 and TRBJ2-5; D is ambiguous. In germline, CDR1 is MNHEY, CDR2 SMNVEV (reference sequence). Between the trimmed V and J ends, which lost 3 bases and 6 bases, there was a span of 8 bases. The CDR3 runs to 12 residues. CDR3 amino acids: CASSFFGKTQYF. CDR3 bases: TGTGCCAGCAGTTTTTTTGGAAAGACCCAGTACTTC.

V gene TRBV11-2 combines with J gene TRBJ2-2, with 10 bases aligning to TRBD2. Germline V lookup: CDR1 SGHAT, CDR2 FQNNGV. This CDR3 region has 15 residues. V trimming: 2 bases; J trimming: 4 bases; junction bases outside the gene matches: 1. The CDR3 loop reads CASSLIAGGTGELFF. CDR3 DNA sequence: TGTGCCAGCAGCTTAATAGCGGGGGGCACCGGGGAGCTGTTTTTT.

The chain combines TRBV5-4 with TRBJ2-7, with 9 bases fitting TRBD1. CDR3 length: 17 residues. Germline loops: CDR1 SGHNT, CDR2 YYREEE (reference sequence). The J segment lost 3 bases and the V segment lost 0 bases, leaving 10 bases of the junction unmatched. The CDR3 here is CASSLGAGTGPHYEQYF. The CDR3 nucleotides are TGTGCCAGCAGCTTGGGGGCCGGGACAGGGCCTCACTACGAGCAGTACTTC.

This sequence joins TRBV7-2 and TRBJ2-6; unclear D gene. This CDR3 region has 15 residues. The V end lost 1 base, the J end lost 4 bases, and 8 bases lay between the germline ends. Germline V gives CDR1 SGHTA, CDR2 FQGNSA. This chain's CDR3 is CASSLDASGANVLTF. CDR3 DNA: TGTGCCAGCAGCTTAGATGCCTCGGGGGCCAACGTCCTGACTTTC.

V usage is TRBV5-1 and J usage is TRBJ2-1; perhaps TRBD1 as D (5 bases). Germline V gene lookup returns CDR1 SGHRS and CDR2 YFSETQ. V lost 2 bases and J lost 3, with 12 bases in between. The CDR3 has 15 residues. The CDR3 is CASSFLEGHYNEQFF. Here the CDR3 DNA reads TGCGCCAGCAGCTTCCTTGAAGGACACTACAATGAGCAGTTCTTC.

This clone appeared a few times. This chain links TRBV27 with TRBJ2-5; weak D call: TRBD2 (6 bases). Trimming left V 5 bases short and J 2 bases short, with 15 bases between. Germline V gene data show CDR1 as MNHEY and CDR2 as SMNVEV (reference sequence). The CDR3 loop spans 15 amino acids. CDR3 sequence reads: CASSQSWDLQETQYF. CDR3 nucleotide sequence: TGTGCCAGCAGTCAGAGTTGGGACTTACAAGAGACCCAGTACTTC.

The V gene is TRBV19, the J gene TRBJ2-7, with D possibly TRBD2 on 7 matching bases. CDR3 size: 16 residues. Trimming removed 5 bases at V and 0 bases at J, with 17 bases between. Looked up from germline, CDR1 is LNHDA and CDR2 is SQIVND (reference sequence). This chain's CDR3 is CASSPARGASSYEQYF. CDR3 sequence (DNA): TGTGCCAGTAGTCCCGCCCGGGGGGCCAGCTCCTACGAGCAGTACTTC.

This chain links TRBV27 with TRBJ2-1; D is uncertain. This CDR3 is built from 13 residues. Trimming stripped 2 bases from V and 9 bases from J, with 11 bases between. The germline V gene encodes CDR1 MNHEY and CDR2 SMNVEV (reference sequence). CDR3 residues: CASSLTAVGEQFF. The CDR3 DNA reads as TGTGCCAGCAGTTTAACGGCGGTAGGTGAGCAGTTCTTC.

Here the CDR3 reads CASSPRLAGALSSYNEQFF. The CDR3 bases are TGTGCCAGTAGTCCCCGACTAGCGGGGGCCCTGAGCTCCTACAATGAGCAGTTCTTC. The chain carries TRBV19 and TRBJ2-1, with 12 bases that match TRBD2. Germline V gives CDR1 LNHDA, CDR2 SQIVND (reference sequence). Trimming at V came to 5 bases and at J to 0 bases, leaving 11 bases not matched to a gene. The CDR3 length is 19 residues.

The chain links TRBV6-1 to TRBJ1-1; no reliable D call. Germline-derived CDR1 and CDR2 are MNHNS and SASEGT. Trimming removed 3 bases at V and 11 bases at J, with 4 bases between. The CDR3 loop spans 9 amino acids. The CDR3 here is CASSDTAFF. DNA for the CDR3: TGTGCCAGCAGTGACACGGCTTTCTTT.